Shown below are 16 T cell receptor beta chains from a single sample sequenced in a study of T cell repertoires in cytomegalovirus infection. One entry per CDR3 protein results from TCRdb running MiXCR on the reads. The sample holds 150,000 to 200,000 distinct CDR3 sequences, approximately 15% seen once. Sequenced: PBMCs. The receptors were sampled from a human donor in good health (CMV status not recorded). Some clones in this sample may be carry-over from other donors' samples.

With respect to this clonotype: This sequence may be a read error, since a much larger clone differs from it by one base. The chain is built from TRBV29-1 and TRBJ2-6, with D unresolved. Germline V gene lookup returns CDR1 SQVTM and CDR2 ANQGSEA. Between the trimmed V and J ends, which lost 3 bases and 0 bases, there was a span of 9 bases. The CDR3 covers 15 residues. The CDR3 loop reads CSVDGSGSGANVLTF. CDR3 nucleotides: TGCAGCGTTGATGGCTCGGGCTCTGGGGCCAACGTCCTGACTTTC.

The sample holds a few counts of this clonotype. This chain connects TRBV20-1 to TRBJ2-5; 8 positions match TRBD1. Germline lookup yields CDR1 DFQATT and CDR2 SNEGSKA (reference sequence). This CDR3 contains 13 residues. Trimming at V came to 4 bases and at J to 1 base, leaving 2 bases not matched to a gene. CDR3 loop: CSATGQGQETQYF. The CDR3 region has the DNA TGCAGTGCTACCGGACAGGGCCAAGAGACCCAGTACTTC.

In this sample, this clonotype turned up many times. The chain's CDR3 is CASSLTWGANTEAFF. CDR3 nucleotide sequence: TGTGCCAGCAGCTTAACTTGGGGCGCGAACACTGAAGCTTTCTTT. The chain has TRBV7-2 and TRBJ1-1; D is perhaps TRBD1 (5 bases). The germline V gene has CDR1 SGHTA and CDR2 FQGNSA. CDR3 length equals 15 residues. Trimming left V 2 bases short and J 1 base short, with 11 bases between. The full variable domain, completed using reference TRBV7-2 and TRBJ1-1, is GAGVSQSPSNKVTEKGKDVELRCDPISGHTALYWYRQSLGQGLEFLIYFQGNSAPDKSGLPSDRFSAERTGGSVSTLTIQRTQQEDSAVYLCASSLTWGANTEAFFGQGTRLTVV.

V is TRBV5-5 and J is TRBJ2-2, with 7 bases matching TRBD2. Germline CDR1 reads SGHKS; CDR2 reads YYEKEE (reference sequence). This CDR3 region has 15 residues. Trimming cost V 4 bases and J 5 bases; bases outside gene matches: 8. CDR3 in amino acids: CASSPGGGRTGELFF. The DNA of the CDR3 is TGTGCCAGCAGCCCGGGGGGAGGAAGAACCGGGGAGCTGTTTTTT.

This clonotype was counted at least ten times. The CDR3 DNA sequence: TGTGCCAGCAGGCTCGGACCTCGGGGGACTGAAGCTTTCTTT. Its protein product is CASRLGPRGTEAFF. The gene calls are TRBV28 and TRBJ1-1, with D perhaps matching TRBD1 (5 bases). This CDR3 is 14 amino acids long. The germline V gene has CDR1 MDHEN and CDR2 SYDVKM. The germline V and J ends were trimmed by 6 bases and 5 bases, with 16 bases remaining between them.

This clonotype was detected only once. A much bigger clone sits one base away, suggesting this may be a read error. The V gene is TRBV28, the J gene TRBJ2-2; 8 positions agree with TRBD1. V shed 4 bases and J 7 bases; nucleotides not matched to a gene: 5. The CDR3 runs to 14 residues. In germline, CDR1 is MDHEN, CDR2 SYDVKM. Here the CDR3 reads CASSCRTGSGELFF. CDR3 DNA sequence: TGTGCCAGCAGTTGCCGGACAGGGAGCGGGGAGCTGTTTTTT.

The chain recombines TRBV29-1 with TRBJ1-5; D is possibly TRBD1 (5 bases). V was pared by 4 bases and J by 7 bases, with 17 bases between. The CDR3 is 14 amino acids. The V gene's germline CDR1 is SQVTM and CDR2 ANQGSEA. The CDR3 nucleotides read TGCAGCGTTGTCCTGGGGGGGGTAGGGCAGCCCCAGCATTTT. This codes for CSVVLGGVGQPQHF.

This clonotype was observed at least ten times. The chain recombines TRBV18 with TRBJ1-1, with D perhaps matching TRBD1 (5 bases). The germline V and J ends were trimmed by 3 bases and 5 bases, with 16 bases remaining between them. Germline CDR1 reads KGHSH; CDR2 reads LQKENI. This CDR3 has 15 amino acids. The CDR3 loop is CASSPVGAPETEAFF. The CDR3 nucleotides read TGTGCCAGCTCACCGGTCGGGGCCCCGGAGACTGAAGCTTTCTTT.

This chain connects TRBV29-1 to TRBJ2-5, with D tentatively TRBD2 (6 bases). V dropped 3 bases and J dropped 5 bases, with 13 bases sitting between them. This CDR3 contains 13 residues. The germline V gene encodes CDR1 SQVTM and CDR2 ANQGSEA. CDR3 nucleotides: TGCAGCGTTGATCGGAGGAGCGGGGAGACCCAGTACTTC. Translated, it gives CSVDRRSGETQYF.

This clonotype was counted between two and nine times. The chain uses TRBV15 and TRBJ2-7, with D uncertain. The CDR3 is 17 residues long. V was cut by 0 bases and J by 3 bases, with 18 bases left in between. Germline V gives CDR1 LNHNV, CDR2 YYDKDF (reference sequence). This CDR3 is CATSRDHWSVLLYEQYF. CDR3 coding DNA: TGTGCCACCAGCAGAGATCACTGGTCCGTACTACTCTACGAGCAGTACTTC.

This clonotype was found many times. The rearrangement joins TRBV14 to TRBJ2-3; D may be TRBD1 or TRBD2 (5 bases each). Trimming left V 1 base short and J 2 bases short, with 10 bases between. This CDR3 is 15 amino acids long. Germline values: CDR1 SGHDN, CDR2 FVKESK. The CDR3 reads CASSQGEGFTDTQYF. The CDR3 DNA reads TGTGCCAGCAGCCAAGGAGAGGGGTTCACAGATACGCAGTATTTT.

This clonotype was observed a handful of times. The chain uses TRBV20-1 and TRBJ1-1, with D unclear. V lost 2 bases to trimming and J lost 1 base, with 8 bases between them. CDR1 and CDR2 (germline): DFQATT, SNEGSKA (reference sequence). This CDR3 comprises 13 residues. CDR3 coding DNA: TGCAGTGCTAGACCTCCTCCGAACACTGAAGCTTTCTTT. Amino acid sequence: CSARPPPNTEAFF.

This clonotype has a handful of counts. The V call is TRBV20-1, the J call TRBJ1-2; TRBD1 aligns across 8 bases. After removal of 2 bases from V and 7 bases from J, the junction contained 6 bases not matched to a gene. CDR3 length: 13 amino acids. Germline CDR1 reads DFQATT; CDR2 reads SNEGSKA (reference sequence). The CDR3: CSARLQGEGGYTF. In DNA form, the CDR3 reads TGCAGTGCTAGACTACAGGGGGAAGGTGGCTACACCTTC.

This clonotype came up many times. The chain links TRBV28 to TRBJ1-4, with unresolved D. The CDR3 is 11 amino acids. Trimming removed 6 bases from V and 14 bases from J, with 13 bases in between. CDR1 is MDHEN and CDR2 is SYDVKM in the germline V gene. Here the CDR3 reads CASSQRRLLFF. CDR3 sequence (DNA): TGTGCCAGCAGCCAACGGAGGCTTCTGTTTTTT.

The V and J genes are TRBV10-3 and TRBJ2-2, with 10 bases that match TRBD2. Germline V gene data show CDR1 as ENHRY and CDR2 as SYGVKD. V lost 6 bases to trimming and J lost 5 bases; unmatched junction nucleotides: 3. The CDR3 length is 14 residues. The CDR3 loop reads CAISLAGETGELFF. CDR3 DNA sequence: TGTGCCATCAGCCTAGCGGGAGAGACCGGGGAGCTGTTTTTT.

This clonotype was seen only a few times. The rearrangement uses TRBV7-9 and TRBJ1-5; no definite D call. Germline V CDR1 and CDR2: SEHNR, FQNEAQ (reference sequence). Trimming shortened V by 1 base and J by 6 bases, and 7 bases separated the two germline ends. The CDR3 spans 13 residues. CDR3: CASSLGDGQPQHF. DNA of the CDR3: TGTGCCAGCAGCTTAGGGGATGGTCAGCCCCAGCATTTT.